This passage covers 17 T cell receptor beta chains from one sample sequenced in a study of T cells in Graves' hyperthyroidism and ophthalmopathy. The source material, RNA transcripts, was used to amplify TCR beta CDR3 regions. The TCR CDR3 first-round RT-PCR relied on the HTBI primer set. MiXCR was run by TCRdb on the multiplex PCR reads, yielding one entry per CDR3 protein. The table includes 75,000 to 100,000 distinct CDR3 sequences, over 50% detected once. Input material: blood. These receptors were taken from a woman aged 40 to 49 with Graves' hyperthyroidism.

This rearrangement joins TRBV5-1 to TRBJ2-3, with 12 bases that match TRBD2. The V and J ends lost 3 bases and 0 bases, in that order; junction bases with no gene match: 8. There are 18 residues in the CDR3. CDR1 and CDR2 (germline): SGHRS, YFSETQ. The CDR3 coding sequence is TGCGCCAGCAGCTCGCCGGGACTAGCGGGTCCTAGCACAGATACGCAGTATTTT. Its translation is CASSSPGLAGPSTDTQYF.

V usage is TRBV14 and J usage is TRBJ2-2; TRBD2 aligns across 12 bases. With V trimmed by 1 base and J by 2 bases, 5 bases remained unmatched. CDR1 SGHDN and CDR2 FVKESK come from the germline V gene. This CDR3 is 18 amino acids long. As DNA, the CDR3 is TGTGCCAGCAGCCAAGCCGGACTAGCGGGATCCAACACCGGGGAGCTGTTTTTT. Protein: CASSQAGLAGSNTGELFF.

A remark on this clonotype: Likely a read error: the CDR3 ends without its conserved phenylalanine or tryptophan. This rearrangement joins TRBV7-9 to TRBJ1-1, with D maybe TRBD1 (6 bases). There are 15 residues in the CDR3. CDR1 and CDR2 from the germline V gene are SEHNR and FQNEAQ (reference sequence). V lost 3 bases, J lost 3 bases, and 14 bases lay in between. This CDR3 is CASSLGTGRDTEAFL. DNA of the CDR3: TGTGCCAGCAGCTTGGGCACAGGGAGGGACACTGAAGCTTTCTTG.

This clonotype was found many times. CDR3 nucleotide sequence: TGTGCCAGCAGCCAAACTAGCGGGAGGAGGGCAGATACGCAGTATTTT. It yields the protein CASSQTSGRRADTQYF. The chain employs TRBV2 and TRBJ2-3; 12 bases agree with TRBD2. Germline lookup yields CDR1 SNHLY and CDR2 FYNNEI. With V trimmed by 6 bases and J by 4 bases, 8 bases remained unmatched. This CDR3 is built from 16 residues.

The chain combines TRBV9 with TRBJ2-2; TRBD1 might be the D (5 bases). The CDR3 consists of 14 residues. From germline, CDR1 is SGDLS and CDR2 YYNGEE. The germline V and J ends were trimmed by 5 bases and 3 bases, with 11 bases remaining between them. The DNA for the CDR3 is TGTGCCAGCAGAGGTGAAGGGGACACCGGGGAGCTGTTTTTT. This translates into CASRGEGDTGELFF.

CDR3 sequence (DNA): TGTGCCAGCAGTTCGGACAGGGGAGATCAAGAGACCCAGTACTTC. This encodes CASSSDRGDQETQYF. The J gene is TRBJ2-5, the V gene TRBV7-3; 9 nucleotides agree with TRBD1. V shed 6 bases and J 2 bases; nucleotides not matched to a gene: 7. CDR3 length: 15 residues. CDR1 and CDR2 (germline): SGHTA, FQGTGA. Full variable domain (rest looked up from reference TRBV7-3 and TRBJ2-5): GAGVSQTPSNKVTEKGKYVELRCDPISGHTALYWYRQSLGQGPEFLIYFQGTGAADDSGLPNDRFFAVRPEGSVSTLKIQRTERGDSAVYLCASSSDRGDQETQYFGPGTRLLVL.

This clonotype came up a few times. Here the CDR3 DNA reads TGCAGCGTTCCGGGGTACGAGGACGAGCAGTACTTC. Its protein is CSVPGYEDEQYF. The V and J genes are TRBV29-1 and TRBJ2-7; perhaps TRBD2 as D (5 bases). The ends were cut back, 5 bases at V and 5 bases at J, with 13 bases in the middle. Per the germline V gene, CDR1 is SQVTM and CDR2 is ANQGSEA. The CDR3 is made up of 12 amino acids.

V is TRBV7-2 and J is TRBJ1-5; TRBD1 agrees at 9 bases. Germline CDR1 SGHTA, CDR2 FQGNSA. The CDR3 runs 14 residues. Trimming removed 8 bases from V and 6 bases from J; junction bases left unmatched: 8. This CDR3 reads CASRGGTGTQPQHF. The DNA of the CDR3 is TGTGCCAGCCGGGGGGGGACAGGGACTCAGCCCCAGCATTTT.

This clonotype was recorded a few times. The V gene is TRBV11-2, the J gene TRBJ1-2, with 9 bases aligning to TRBD1. Unmatched junction bases numbered 9, after V lost 6 bases and J lost 7 bases. Germline V gene lookup returns CDR1 SGHAT and CDR2 FQNNGV. The length of the CDR3 is 14 residues. CDR3: CASRPGTGQFGYTF. Here the CDR3 DNA reads TGTGCCAGCAGACCCGGGACAGGGCAATTTGGCTACACCTTC. Drawing the rest from reference TRBV11-2 and TRBJ1-2, the complete variable domain is EAGVAQSPRYKIIEKRQSVAFWCNPISGHATLYWYQQILGQGPKLLIQFQNNGVVDDSQLPKDRFSAERLKGVDSTLKIQPAKLEDSAVYLCASRPGTGQFGYTFGSGTRLTVV.

This clonotype was observed many times. V and J are TRBV7-8 and TRBJ2-2; possibly TRBD1 for D (6 bases). This CDR3 region has 18 residues. The V gene lost 5 bases and the J gene lost 0 bases, with 19 bases spanning the gap. CDR1 is SGHVS and CDR2 is FQNEAQ in the germline V gene. The CDR3 spells CASSGPKTGTANTGELFF. The CDR3 DNA reads TGTGCCAGCAGCGGTCCCAAGACAGGTACCGCGAACACCGGGGAGCTGTTTTTT.

This clonotype was seen ten or more times. CDR3 in amino acids: CASSGSVASSYEQYF. The CDR3 DNA sequence: TGTGCCAGCAGTGGCTCGGTCGCTAGCTCCTACGAGCAGTACTTC. The chain is built from TRBV6-1 and TRBJ2-7; D remains ambiguous. Per the germline V gene, CDR1 is MNHNS and CDR2 is SASEGT. The CDR3 spans 15 residues. Trimming removed 4 bases at V and 0 bases at J, with 13 bases between.

This clonotype was observed many times. The chain carries TRBV5-1 and TRBJ2-7; D unresolved. The germline V gene encodes CDR1 SGHRS and CDR2 YFSETQ. This CDR3 region has 13 residues. V lost 4 bases, J lost 6 bases, and 14 bases lay in between. CDR3 sequence (DNA): TGCGCCAGCAGCCGTCATGCTCGCGGCGAGCAGTACTTC. This gives the protein CASSRHARGEQYF.

V and J are TRBV10-3 and TRBJ1-3; D ambiguous. This CDR3 is 10 amino acids long. Germline loops: CDR1 ENHRY, CDR2 SYGVKD. The CDR3 DNA sequence: TGTGACACGACTGGAAACACCATATATTTT. It encodes CDTTGNTIYF.

The chain has TRBV5-1 and TRBJ1-2; D perhaps matches TRBD1 (6 bases). V lost 2 bases, J lost 3 bases, and 8 bases lay in between. This CDR3 region has 13 residues. Germline CDR1 is SGHRS and CDR2 is YFSETQ. The CDR3 reads CASSLQGHYGYTF. CDR3 nucleotides: TGCGCCAGCAGCTTACAGGGCCACTATGGCTACACCTTC.

This clonotype was picked up one time. This chain joins TRBV14 and TRBJ1-5, with a possible D match to TRBD1 (5 bases). The CDR3 extends over 18 amino acids. Germline V CDR1 and CDR2: SGHDN, FVKESK. The V and J ends lost 4 bases and 1 base respectively, with 20 bases between them. The DNA of the CDR3 is TGTGCCAGCAGCCGGGGCGGGGTCGGATTAGGAAGCAATCAGCCCCAGCATTTT. Protein: CASSRGGVGLGSNQPQHF.

The rearrangement joins TRBV25-1 to TRBJ1-1, with D unresolved. The CDR3 consists of 10 residues. V was cut by 6 bases and J by 11 bases, with 10 bases left in between. The V gene's germline CDR1 is MGHDK and CDR2 SYGVNS. In DNA, the CDR3 is TGTGCCAGCAGGGGGTCAGAGGCTTTCTTT. This gives the protein CASRGSEAFF.

This clonotype was detected only a few times. The rearrangement uses TRBV6-5 and TRBJ2-7; tentative D call: TRBD1 (6 bases). Germline V gives CDR1 MNHEY, CDR2 SVGAGI. This CDR3 spans 15 amino acids. Trimming pared 5 bases from V and 4 bases from J, leaving 18 bases between. The CDR3 region is CASSRPRGLVYEQYF. CDR3 DNA: TGTGCCAGCAGTCGGCCGAGGGGGTTAGTATACGAGCAGTACTTC.